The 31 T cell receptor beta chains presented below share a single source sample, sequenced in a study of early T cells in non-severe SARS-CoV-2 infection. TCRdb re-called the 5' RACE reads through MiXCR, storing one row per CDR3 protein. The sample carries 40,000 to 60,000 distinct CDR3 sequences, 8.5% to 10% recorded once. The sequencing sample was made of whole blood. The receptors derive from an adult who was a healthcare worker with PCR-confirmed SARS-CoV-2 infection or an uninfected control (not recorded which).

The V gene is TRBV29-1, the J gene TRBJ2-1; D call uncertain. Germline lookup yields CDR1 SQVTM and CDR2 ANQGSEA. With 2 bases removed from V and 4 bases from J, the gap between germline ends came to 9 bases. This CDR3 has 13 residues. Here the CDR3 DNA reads TGCAGCGTTGAAAGCCCCGTATACAATGAGCAGTTCTTC. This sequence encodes CSVESPVYNEQFF.

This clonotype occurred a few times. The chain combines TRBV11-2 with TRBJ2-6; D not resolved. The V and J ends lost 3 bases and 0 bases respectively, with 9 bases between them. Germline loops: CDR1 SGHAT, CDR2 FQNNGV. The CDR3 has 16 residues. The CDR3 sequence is CASSLPVGSGANVLTF. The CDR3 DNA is TGTGCCAGCAGCTTGCCAGTAGGCTCTGGGGCCAACGTCCTGACTTTC.

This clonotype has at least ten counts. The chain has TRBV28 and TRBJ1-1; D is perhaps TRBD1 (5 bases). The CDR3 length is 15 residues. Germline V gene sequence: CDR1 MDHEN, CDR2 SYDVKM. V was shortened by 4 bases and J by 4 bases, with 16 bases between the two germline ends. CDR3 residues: CASSSPRGAFTEAFF. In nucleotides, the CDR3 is TGTGCCAGCAGTTCCCCTCGGGGCGCTTTCACTGAAGCTTTCTTT.

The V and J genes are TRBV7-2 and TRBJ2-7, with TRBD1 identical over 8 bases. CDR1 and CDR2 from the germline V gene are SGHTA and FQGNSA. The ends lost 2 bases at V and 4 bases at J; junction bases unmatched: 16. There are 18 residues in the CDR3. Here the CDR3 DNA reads TGTGCCAGCAGCTTAATACAGGGACAGGCCCGTAATGAGTACGAGCAGTACTTC. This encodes CASSLIQGQARNEYEQYF.

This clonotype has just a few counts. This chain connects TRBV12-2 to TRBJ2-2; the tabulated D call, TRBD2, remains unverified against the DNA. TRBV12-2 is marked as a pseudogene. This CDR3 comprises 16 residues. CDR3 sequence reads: CASRQGLAGITGELFF. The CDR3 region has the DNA TGTGCAAGTCGCCAGGGACTAGCGGGAATCACCGGGGAGCTGTTTTTT.

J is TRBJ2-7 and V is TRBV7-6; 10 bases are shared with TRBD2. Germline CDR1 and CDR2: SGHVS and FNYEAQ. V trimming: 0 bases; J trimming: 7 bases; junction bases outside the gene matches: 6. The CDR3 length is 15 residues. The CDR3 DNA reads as TGTGCCAGCAGCTTAGCTCTAGCGGGAGCAGATGAGCAGTACTTC. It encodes CASSLALAGADEQYF.

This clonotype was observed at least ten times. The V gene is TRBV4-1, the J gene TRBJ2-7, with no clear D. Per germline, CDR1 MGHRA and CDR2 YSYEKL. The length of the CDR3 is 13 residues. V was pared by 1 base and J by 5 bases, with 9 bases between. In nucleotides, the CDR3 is TGCGCCAGCAGCCAAGGAGCTTTCGACGAGCAGTACTTC. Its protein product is CASSQGAFDEQYF.

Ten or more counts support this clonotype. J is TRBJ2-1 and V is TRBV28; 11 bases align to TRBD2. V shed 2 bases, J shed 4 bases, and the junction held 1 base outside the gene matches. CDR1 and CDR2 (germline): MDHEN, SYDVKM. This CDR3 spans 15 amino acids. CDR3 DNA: TGTGCCAGCAGTTTAATAGCGGGAGGGTACAATGAGCAGTTCTTC. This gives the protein CASSLIAGGYNEQFF.

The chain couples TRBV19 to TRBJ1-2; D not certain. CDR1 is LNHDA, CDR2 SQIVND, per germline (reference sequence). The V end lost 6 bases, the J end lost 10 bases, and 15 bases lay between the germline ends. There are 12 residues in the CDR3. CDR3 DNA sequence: TGTGCCAGTAGCTCCGCAAAGTCCTACTACACCTTC. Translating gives CASSSAKSYYTF.

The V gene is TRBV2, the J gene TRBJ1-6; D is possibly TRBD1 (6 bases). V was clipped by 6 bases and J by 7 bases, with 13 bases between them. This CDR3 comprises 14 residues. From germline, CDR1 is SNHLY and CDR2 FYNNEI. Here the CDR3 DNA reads TGTGCCAGCAGGGGGGCAGGCACGAATTCACCCCTCCACTTT. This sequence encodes CASRGAGTNSPLHF.

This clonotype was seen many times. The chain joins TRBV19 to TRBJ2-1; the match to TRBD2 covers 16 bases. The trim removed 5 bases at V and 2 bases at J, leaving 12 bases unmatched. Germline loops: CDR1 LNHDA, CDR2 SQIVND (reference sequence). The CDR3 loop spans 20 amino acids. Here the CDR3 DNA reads TGTGCCAGTAGTCTCCAGGGACTAGCGGGAGGGGGAAGAGCCTACAATGAGCAGTTCTTC. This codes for CASSLQGLAGGGRAYNEQFF. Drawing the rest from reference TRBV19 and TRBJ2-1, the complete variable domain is DGGITQSPKYLFRKEGQNVTLSCEQNLNHDAMYWYRQDPGQGLRLIYYSQIVNDFQKGDIAEGYSVSREKKESFPLTVTSAQKNPTAFYLCASSLQGLAGGGRAYNEQFFGPGTRLTVL.

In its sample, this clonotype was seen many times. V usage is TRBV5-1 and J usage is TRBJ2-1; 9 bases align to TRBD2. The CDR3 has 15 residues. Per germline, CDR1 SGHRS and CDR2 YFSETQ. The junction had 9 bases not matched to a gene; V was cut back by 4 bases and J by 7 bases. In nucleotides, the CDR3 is TGCGCCAGCAGCGAAATAGCGGGAGTGGAAAATGAGCAGTTCTTC. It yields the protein CASSEIAGVENEQFF.

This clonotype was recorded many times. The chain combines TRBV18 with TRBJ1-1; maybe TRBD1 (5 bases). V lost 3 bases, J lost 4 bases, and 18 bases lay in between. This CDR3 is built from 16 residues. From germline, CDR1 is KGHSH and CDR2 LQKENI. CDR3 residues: CASSPTAVRFGTEAFF. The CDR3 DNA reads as TGTGCCAGCTCACCGACAGCGGTTCGGTTCGGCACTGAAGCTTTCTTT.

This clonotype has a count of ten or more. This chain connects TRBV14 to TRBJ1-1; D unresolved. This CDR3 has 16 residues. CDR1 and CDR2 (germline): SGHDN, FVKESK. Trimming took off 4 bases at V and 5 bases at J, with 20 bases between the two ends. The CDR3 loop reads CASSPLTEGIYTEAFF. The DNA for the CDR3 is TGTGCCAGCAGCCCCCTAACGGAGGGAATTTATACTGAAGCTTTCTTT. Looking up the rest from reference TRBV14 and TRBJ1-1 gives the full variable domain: EAGVTQFPSHSVIEKGQTVTLRCDPISGHDNLYWYRRVMGKEIKFLLHFVKESKQDESGMPNNRFLAERTGGTYSTLKVQPAELEDSGVYFCASSPLTEGIYTEAFFGQGTRLTVV.

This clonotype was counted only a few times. The CDR3 sequence is CASSLTGDSNQPQHF. CDR3 DNA: TGTGCCAGCAGCTTGACCGGGGATAGCAATCAGCCCCAGCATTTT. This rearrangement joins TRBV7-6 to TRBJ1-5; D remains ambiguous. Looked up from germline, CDR1 is SGHVS and CDR2 is FNYEAQ. This CDR3 comprises 15 residues. Trimming cost V 3 bases and J 0 bases, with 9 bases left between them. The full variable domain, completed using reference TRBV7-6 and TRBJ1-5, is GAGVSQSPRYKVTKRGQDVALRCDPISGHVSLYWYRQALGQGPEFLTYFNYEAQQDKSGLPNDRFSAERPEGSISTLTIQRTEQRDSAMYRCASSLTGDSNQPQHFGDGTRLSIL.

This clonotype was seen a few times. CDR3 sequence: CGYRDRSTGELFF. In nucleotides, the CDR3 is TGTGGCTACCGGGACAGGAGCACCGGGGAGCTGTTTTTT. V usage is TRBV19 and J usage is TRBJ2-2, with 8 bases identical to TRBD1. Germline CDR1 reads LNHDA; CDR2 reads SQIVND (reference sequence). The length of the CDR3 is 13 residues.

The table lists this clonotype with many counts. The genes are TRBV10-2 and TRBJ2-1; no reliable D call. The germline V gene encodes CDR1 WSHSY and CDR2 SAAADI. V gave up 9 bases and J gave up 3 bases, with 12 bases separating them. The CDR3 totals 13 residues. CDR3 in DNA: TGCGCCAGTACGGCAAGTGGCTACAATGAGCAGTTCTTC. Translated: CASTASGYNEQFF.

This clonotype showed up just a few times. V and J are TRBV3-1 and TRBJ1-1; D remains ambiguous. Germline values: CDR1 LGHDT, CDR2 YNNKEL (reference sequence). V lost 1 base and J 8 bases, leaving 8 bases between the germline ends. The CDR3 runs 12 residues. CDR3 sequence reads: CASSQGGYEAFF. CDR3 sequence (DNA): TGTGCCAGCAGCCAAGGGGGATACGAAGCTTTCTTT. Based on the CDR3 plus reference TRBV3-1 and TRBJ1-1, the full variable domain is DTAVSQTPKYLVTQMGNDKSIKCEQNLGHDTMYWYKQDSKKFLKIMFSYNNKELIINETVPNRFSPKSPDKAHLNLHINSLELGDSAVYFCASSQGGYEAFFGQGTRLTVV.

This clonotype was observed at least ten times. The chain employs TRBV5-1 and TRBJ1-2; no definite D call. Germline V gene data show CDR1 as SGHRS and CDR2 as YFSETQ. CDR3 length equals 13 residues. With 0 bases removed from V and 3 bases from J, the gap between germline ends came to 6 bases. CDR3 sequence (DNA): TGCGCCAGCAGCTTGGGGCAGTACTATGGCTACACCTTC. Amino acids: CASSLGQYYGYTF. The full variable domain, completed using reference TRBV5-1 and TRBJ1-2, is KAGVTQTPRYLIKTRGQQVTLSCSPISGHRSVSWYQQTPGQGLQFLFEYFSETQRNKGNFPGRFSGRQFSNSRSEMNVSTLELGDSALYLCASSLGQYYGYTFGSGTRLTVV.

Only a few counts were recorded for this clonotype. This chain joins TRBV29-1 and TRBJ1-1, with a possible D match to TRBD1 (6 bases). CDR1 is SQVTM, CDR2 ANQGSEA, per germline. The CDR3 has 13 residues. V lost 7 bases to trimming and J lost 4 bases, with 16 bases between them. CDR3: CSDNRRGGTEAFF. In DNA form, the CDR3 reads TGCAGCGATAACCGCAGGGGCGGCACTGAAGCTTTCTTT.

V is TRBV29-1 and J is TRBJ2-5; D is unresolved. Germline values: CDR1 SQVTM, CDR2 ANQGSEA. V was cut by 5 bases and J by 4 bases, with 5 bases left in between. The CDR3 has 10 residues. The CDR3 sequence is CSVLGETQYF. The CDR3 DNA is TGCAGCGTTCTAGGAGAGACCCAGTACTTC.

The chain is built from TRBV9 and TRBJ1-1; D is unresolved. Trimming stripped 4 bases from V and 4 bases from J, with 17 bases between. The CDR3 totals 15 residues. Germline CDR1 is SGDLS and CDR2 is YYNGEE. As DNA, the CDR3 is TGTGCCAGCAGCCCCGACACCCGATTGGGCACTGAAGCTTTCTTT. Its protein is CASSPDTRLGTEAFF.

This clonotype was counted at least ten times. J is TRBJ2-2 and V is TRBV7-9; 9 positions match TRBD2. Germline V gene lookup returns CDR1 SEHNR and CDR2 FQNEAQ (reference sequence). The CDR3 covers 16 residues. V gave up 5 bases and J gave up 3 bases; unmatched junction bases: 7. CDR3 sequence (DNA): TGTGCCAGCAGCCCTCGACTAGCGGAATACACCGGGGAGCTGTTTTTT. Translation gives CASSPRLAEYTGELFF.

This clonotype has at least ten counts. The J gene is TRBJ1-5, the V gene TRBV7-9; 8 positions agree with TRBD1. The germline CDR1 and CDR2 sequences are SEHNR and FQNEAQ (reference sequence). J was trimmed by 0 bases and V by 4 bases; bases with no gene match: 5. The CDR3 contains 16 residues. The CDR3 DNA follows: TGTGCCAGCAGCTCCGATACAGGGGGTAGCAATCAGCCCCAGCATTTT. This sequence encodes CASSSDTGGSNQPQHF.

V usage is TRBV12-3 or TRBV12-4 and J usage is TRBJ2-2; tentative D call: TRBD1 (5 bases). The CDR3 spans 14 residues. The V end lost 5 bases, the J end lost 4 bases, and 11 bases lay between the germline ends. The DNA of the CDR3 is TGTGCCAGCAGTCCTCGGACAACCACCGGGGAGCTGTTTTTT. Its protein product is CASSPRTTTGELFF.

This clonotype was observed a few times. The CDR3 DNA is TGTGCCAGCAGTGAAGCCCACTATGGCTACACCTTC. Its translation: CASSEAHYGYTF. The rearrangement joins TRBV2 to TRBJ1-2; D gene ambiguous. The CDR3 totals 12 residues. V lost 0 bases and J 3 bases, leaving 2 bases between the germline ends. Germline V gives CDR1 SNHLY, CDR2 FYNNEI.

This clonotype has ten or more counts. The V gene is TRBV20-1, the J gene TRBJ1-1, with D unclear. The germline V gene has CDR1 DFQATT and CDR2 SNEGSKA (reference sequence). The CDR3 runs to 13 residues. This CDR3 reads CRAISDMNTEAFF. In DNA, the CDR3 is TGCAGAGCAATTTCGGATATGAACACTGAAGCTTTCTTT.

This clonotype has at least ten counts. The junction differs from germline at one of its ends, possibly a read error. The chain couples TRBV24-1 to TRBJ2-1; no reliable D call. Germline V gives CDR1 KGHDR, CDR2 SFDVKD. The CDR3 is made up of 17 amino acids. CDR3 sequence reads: CATSGLQEVNSYNEQFF. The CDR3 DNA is TGTGCCACCAGTGGTTTGCAAGAGGTCAACTCCTACAATGAGCAGTTCTTC.

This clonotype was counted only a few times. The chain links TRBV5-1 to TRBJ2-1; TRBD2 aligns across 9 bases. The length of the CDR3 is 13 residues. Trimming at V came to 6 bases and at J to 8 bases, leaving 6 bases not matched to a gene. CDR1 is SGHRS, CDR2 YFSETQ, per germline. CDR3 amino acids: CASKAGGKYEQFF. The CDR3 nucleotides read TGCGCCAGCAAGGCGGGAGGGAAGTATGAGCAGTTCTTC.

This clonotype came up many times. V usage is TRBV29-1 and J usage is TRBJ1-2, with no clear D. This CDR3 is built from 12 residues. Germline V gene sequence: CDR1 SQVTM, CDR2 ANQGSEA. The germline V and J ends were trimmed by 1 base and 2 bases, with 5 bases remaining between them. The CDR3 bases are TGCAGCGTTGAAGTCCAGAACTATGGCTACACCTTC. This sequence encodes CSVEVQNYGYTF.

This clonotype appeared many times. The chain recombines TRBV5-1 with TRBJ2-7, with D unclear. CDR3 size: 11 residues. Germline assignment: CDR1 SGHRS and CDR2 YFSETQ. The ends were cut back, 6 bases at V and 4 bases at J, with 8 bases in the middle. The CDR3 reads CASTRVYEQYF. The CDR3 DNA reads TGCGCCAGCACTCGAGTATACGAGCAGTACTTC.